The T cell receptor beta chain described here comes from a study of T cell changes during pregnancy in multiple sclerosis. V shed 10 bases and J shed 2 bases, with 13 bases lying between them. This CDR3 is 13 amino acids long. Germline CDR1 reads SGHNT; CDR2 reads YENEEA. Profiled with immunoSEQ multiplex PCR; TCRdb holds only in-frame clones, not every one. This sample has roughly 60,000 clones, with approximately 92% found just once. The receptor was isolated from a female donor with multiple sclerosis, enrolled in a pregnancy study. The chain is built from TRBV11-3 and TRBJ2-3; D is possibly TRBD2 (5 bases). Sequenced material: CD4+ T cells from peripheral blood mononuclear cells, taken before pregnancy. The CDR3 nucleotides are TGTGCCATTGCGGGCGGAGACACAGATACGCAGTATTTT. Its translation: CAIAGGDTDTQYF.